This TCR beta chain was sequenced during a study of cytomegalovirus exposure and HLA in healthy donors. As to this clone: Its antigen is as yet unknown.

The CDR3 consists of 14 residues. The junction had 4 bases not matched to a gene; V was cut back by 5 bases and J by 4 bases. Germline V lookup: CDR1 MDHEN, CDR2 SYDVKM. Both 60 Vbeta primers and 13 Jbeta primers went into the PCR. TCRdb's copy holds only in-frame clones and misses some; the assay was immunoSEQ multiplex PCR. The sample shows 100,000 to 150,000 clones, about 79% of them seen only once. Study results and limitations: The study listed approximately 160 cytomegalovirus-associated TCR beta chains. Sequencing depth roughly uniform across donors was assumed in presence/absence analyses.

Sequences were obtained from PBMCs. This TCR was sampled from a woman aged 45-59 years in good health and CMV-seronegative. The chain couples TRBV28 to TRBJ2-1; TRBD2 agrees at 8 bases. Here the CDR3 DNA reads TGTGCCAGCAGTACCCCTAGCGGGTACAATGAGCAGTTCTTC. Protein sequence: CASSTPSGYNEQFF.